These 5 T cell receptor beta chains originate from one sample sequenced in a study of T cell responses to AZD1222 COVID-19 vaccine. Using immunoSEQ multiplex PCR, the repertoire was profiled, and TCRdb retains in-frame clones only, with some absent. This sample has 150,000 to 200,000 clones, with about nine tenths found just once. The starting material was peripheral blood, obtained on day 0 of AZD1222 vaccination. The source is an adult in good health.

The chain joins TRBV18 to TRBJ1-1, with 9 bases identical to TRBD1. This CDR3 region has 17 residues. Germline-derived CDR1 and CDR2 are KGHSH and LQKENI. J gave up 3 bases and V 2 bases, and 10 bases lay outside the gene matches. CDR3 protein: CASSPYRGRFRDTEAFF. CDR3 coding DNA: TGTGCCAGCTCACCATACAGGGGGCGCTTTAGGGACACTGAAGCTTTCTTT.

The chain is built from TRBV18 and TRBJ1-6; TRBD1 matches at 7 bases. The CDR3 runs 17 residues. Germline V gene sequence: CDR1 KGHSH, CDR2 LQKENI. J gave up 0 bases and V 5 bases, and 7 bases lay outside the gene matches. This CDR3 is CASSSRQGNSYNSPLHF. CDR3 DNA: TGTGCCAGCTCAAGCCGACAGGGTAACTCCTATAATTCACCCCTCCACTTT.

This chain uses TRBV11-2 with TRBJ1-4, with D perhaps matching TRBD1 (6 bases). The V gene lost 5 bases and the J gene lost 8 bases, with 24 bases spanning the gap. The CDR3 totals 17 residues. The germline gives CDR1 SGHAT, CDR2 FQNNGV. Written as DNA, the CDR3 is TGTGCCAGCAGCCTCGGACAGCCGATCGTCCGAAACGAAAAACTGTTTTTT. Amino acids: CASSLGQPIVRNEKLFF.

The rearrangement links TRBV7-9 to TRBJ1-1, with D perhaps matching TRBD1 (5 bases). Trimming removed 7 bases from V and 7 bases from J, with 13 bases in between. This CDR3 contains 12 residues. CDR1 is SEHNR, CDR2 FQNEAQ, per germline (reference sequence). The CDR3: CASNHWGGEAFF. CDR3 sequence (DNA): TGTGCCAGCAACCATTGGGGGGGTGAAGCTTTCTTT.

This chain links TRBV5-5 with TRBJ2-7; 11 bases match TRBD2. Germline V gene lookup returns CDR1 SGHKS and CDR2 YYEKEE (reference sequence). This CDR3 has 16 amino acids. Losses at the gene ends were 0 bases for V and 1 base for J; bases not matched to a gene: 3. The CDR3 region is CASSLGLAGPSYEQYF. Here the CDR3 DNA reads TGTGCCAGCAGCTTGGGACTAGCGGGGCCGTCCTACGAGCAGTACTTC.